This T cell receptor (beta chain) was observed in a study of blood T cell repertoires in COVID-19. Study information: Nucleic acid was either cDNA or gDNA, and it came from T cells, B-cell-depleted T cells, or PBMCs.

Concerning this clone: This CDR3 is also generated by other DNA sequences in the sample.

Under the authors' procedure: Amplifying reference gene primers gave estimates of nucleated cell counts. Assay: immunoSEQ multiplex PCR; the TCRdb copy retains only in-frame clones and omits some. The DNA gave D and trimming, while V, J and clone size come from that table. The sample holds 200,000 or so clones; around 82% are singletons and the top ten take 4.5% to 7%. There are 14 residues in the CDR3. V lost 5 bases, J lost 0 bases, and 10 bases lay in between. Germline values: CDR1 MNHEY, CDR2 SMNVEV (reference sequence). This chain uses TRBV27 with TRBJ1-1; tentatively, D is TRBD1 (6 bases). The sample consisted of peripheral blood. This receptor was obtained from a woman in her seventies with acute or convalescent COVID-19. The CDR3 sequence is CASSPGQMNTEAFF. Here the CDR3 DNA reads TGTGCCAGCAGTCCTGGACAGATGAACACTGAAGCTTTCTTT.